Sequencing of this T cell receptor beta chain was carried out in a study of cytomegalovirus exposure and HLA in healthy donors. Study results and caveats: The authors later linked a missense DCLRE1C variant to TCR beta V- and J-gene trimming. In vitro work confirmed that a few CMV-associated chains recognize CMV antigens. High sensitivity and specificity were reportedly achieved when the classifier diagnosed cytomegalovirus status.

Remarks on this clone: Its antigen is unidentified.

Germline values: CDR1 SGDLS, CDR2 YYNGEE. The CDR3 length is 13 residues. The V and J ends lost 4 bases and 4 bases respectively, with 11 bases between them. 13 Jbeta primers and 60 Vbeta primers were used for the PCR. Libraries were prepared by immunoSEQ multiplex PCR; TCRdb keeps only in-frame clonotypes and omits some of them. Its table lists 35,000 to 45,000 clones. The receptor was isolated from a man between 35 and 55 years old in good health and CMV-seropositive. Material: PBMCs. V and J are TRBV9 and TRBJ1-1; D is uncertain. This CDR3 is CASSISEGTEAFF. The CDR3 region has the DNA TGTGCCAGCAGCATCTCAGAGGGCACTGAAGCTTTCTTT.